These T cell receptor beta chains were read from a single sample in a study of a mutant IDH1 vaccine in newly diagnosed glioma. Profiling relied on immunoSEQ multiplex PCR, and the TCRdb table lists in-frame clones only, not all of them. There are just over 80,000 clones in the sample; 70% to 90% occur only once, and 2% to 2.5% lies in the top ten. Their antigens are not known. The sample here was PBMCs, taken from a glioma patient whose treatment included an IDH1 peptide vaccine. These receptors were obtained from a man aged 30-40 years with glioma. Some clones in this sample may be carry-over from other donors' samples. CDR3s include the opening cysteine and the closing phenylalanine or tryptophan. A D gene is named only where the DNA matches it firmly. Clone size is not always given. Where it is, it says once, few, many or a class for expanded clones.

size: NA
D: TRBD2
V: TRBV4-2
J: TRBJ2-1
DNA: TGTGCCAGCAGCTTGGAGCTAGCGGGCGATGAGCAGTTCTTC
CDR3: CASSLELAGDEQFF

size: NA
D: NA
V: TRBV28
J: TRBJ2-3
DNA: TGTGCCAGCAGTTTATTTTACCAGGGTACAGATACGCAGTATTTT
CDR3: CASSLFYQGTDTQYF

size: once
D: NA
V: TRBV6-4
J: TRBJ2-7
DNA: TGTGCCAGCAGACCCCGGGACACCGCCTCCTACGAGCAGTACTTC
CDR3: CASRPRDTASYEQYF

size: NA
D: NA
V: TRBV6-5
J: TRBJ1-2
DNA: TGTGCCAGCGGCGGAGTAAACTATGGCTACACCTTC
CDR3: CASGGVNYGYTF

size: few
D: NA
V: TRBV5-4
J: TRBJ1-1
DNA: TGTGCCAGCAGCGGCCTTTTTGGGGAAGCTTTCTTT
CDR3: CASSGLFGEAFF

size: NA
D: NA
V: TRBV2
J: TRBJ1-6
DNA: TGTGCCAGCAGTGAGGTAACAGATTGGGGAAATTCACCCCTCCACTTT
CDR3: CASSEVTDWGNSPLHF

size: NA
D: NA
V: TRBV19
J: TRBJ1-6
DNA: TGTGCCAGCAGCCGGGACTTTGAATCACCCCTCCACTTT
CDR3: CASSRDFESPLHF

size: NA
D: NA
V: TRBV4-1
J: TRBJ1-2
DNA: TGCGCCAGCACCCACCTAGGCCAGGGCTTAAACTATGGCTACACCTTC
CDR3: CASTHLGQGLNYGYTF

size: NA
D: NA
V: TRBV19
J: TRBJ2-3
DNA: TGTGCCAGTAGTCGCCTGGGTGGGAGCACAGATACGCAGTATTTT
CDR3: CASSRLGGSTDTQYF

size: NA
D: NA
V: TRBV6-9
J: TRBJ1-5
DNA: TGTGCCAGCAGTCCGCTCGACAGCGCTCGGAAGCATTTT
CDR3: CASSPLDSARKHF

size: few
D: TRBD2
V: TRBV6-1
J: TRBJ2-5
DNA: TGTGCCAGCAGTGTGTCTAGCGGGGGAGAGACCCAGTACTTC
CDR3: CASSVSSGGETQYF

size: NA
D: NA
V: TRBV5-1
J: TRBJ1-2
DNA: TGCGCCAGCAGCTTGGAACAGGGAAATGGCTACACCTTC
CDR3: CASSLEQGNGYTF

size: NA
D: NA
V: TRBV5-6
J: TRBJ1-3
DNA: TGTGCCAGCAGCTTGAAGGGCAGGCCCGGAAACACCATATATTTT
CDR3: CASSLKGRPGNTIYF

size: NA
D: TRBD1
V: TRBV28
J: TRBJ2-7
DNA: TGTGCCAGCAGTTTATGGAGGGACAGGATGGTAGAGCAGTACTTC
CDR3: CASSLWRDRMVEQYF

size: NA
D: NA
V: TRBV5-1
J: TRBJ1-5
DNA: TGCGCCAGCAGTCGGGGGGAGCCCAATCAGCCCCAGCATTTT
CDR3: CASSRGEPNQPQHF

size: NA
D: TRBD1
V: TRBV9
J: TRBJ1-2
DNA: TGTGCCAGCAGCTTCGGACAGGGAAACGGCTACACCTTC
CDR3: CASSFGQGNGYTF

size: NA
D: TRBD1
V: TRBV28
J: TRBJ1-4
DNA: TGTGCCAGCAGTAACCTCCTTGGACAGGGTTTAACCACTAATGAAAAACTGTTTTTT
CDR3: CASSNLLGQGLTTNEKLFF

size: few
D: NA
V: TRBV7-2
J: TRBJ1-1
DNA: TGTGCCAGCAGCTGGAATCAGGGTGTGTCTTTCTTT
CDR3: CASSWNQGVSFF

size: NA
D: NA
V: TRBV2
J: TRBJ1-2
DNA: TGTGCCAGCAGTCCCCTAGGGACCAGTGGCTACACCTTC
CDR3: CASSPLGTSGYTF

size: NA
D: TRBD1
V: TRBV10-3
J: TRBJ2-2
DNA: TGTGCCATCAGTGAGGGACAGGGGCTCGGGGAGCTGTTTTTT
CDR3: CAISEGQGLGELFF

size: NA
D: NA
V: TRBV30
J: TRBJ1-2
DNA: TGTGCCTGGAGTAAGAACGGAAGATATGGCTACACCTTC
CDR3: CAWSKNGRYGYTF

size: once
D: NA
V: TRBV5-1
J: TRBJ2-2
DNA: TGCGCCAGCAGCTGGGATATGAGAGGAGGCGGGGAGCTGTTTTTT
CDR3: CASSWDMRGGGELFF

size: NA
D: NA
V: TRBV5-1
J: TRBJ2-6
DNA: TGCGCCAGCAGCTTCCAGGGCTCTGGGGCCAACGTCCTGACTTTC
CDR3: CASSFQGSGANVLTF

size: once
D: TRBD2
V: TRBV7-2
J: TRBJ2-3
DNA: TGTGCCAGCAGCTTAGGTGCTAGCGGGGGCACAGATACGCAGTATTTT
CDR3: CASSLGASGGTDTQYF

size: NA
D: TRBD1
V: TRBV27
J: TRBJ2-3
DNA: TGTGCCAGCAGTCCCCGGACAGGGTTTCTCACAGATACGCAGTATTTT
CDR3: CASSPRTGFLTDTQYF

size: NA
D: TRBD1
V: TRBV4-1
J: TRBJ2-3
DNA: TGCGCCAGCAGCCCCCGGGACAGGGGGCGTACAGATACGCAGTATTTT
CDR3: CASSPRDRGRTDTQYF

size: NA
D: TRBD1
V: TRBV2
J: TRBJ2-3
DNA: TGTGCCAGCAATAAGGACAGGGCGTCAGATACGCAGTATTTT
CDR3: CASNKDRASDTQYF

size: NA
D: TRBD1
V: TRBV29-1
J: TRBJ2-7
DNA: TGCAGCGCCACCGTCAGGGGGTACGAGCAGTACTTC
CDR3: CSATVRGYEQYF

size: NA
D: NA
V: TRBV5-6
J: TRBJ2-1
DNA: TGTGCCAGCAGCTTGGCCAGTAATGAGCAGTTCTTC
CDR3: CASSLASNEQFF

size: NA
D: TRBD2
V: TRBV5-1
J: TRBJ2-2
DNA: TGCGCCAGCAGCTCCGGACTAGCGGGAGACCTAATGGGAGTTGGCACCGGGGAGCTGTTTTTT
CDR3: CASSSGLAGDLMGVGTGELFF

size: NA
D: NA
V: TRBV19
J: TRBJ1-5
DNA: TGTGCCAGTGGCTTCAGGGGATCAGAACAGCCCCAGCATTTT
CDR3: CASGFRGSEQPQHF

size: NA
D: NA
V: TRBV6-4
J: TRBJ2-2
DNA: TGTGCCAGCAGCGCCCAGCCAAACACCGGGGAGCTGTTTTTT
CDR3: CASSAQPNTGELFF

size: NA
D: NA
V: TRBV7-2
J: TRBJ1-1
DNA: TGTGCCAGCAGCTTATGGGTTGGGGGGAATGAAGCTTTCTTT
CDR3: CASSLWVGGNEAFF

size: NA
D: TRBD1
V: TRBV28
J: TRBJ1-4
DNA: TGTGCCAGCAGCCGGACACCCGGGACAGGGAGAGAAAAACTGTTTTTT
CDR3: CASSRTPGTGREKLFF

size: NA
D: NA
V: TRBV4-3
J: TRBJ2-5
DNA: TGCGCCAGCAGCCAAGCCCTCCAAGAGACCCAGTACTTC
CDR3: CASSQALQETQYF

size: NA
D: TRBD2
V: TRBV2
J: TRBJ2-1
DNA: TGTGCCAGCAGTATAGGACTAGCGGGAGTTCATGAGCAGTTCTTC
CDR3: CASSIGLAGVHEQFF

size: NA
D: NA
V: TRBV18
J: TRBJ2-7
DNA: TGTGCCAGCTCACCAATACGGGACCCGGCCTCCTACGAGCAGTACTTC
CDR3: CASSPIRDPASYEQYF